One sample yielded the 29 T cell receptor beta chains listed below, sequenced in a study of cytomegalovirus exposure and HLA in healthy donors. Use of 60 Vbeta and 13 Jbeta primers characterized the PCR. Repertoires were generated with immunoSEQ multiplex PCR, while TCRdb's copy carries only in-frame clones and drops some. The table has about 110,000 clones, 55% to 75% seen once. The specimen was PBMCs. These receptor sequences come from a woman in her seventies in good health and CMV-seropositive.

For this clone: Other DNA variants within this sample encode the same CDR3. The rearrangement joins TRBV5-1 to TRBJ1-4; D is possibly TRBD1 (6 bases). V was cut by 1 base and J by 5 bases, with 12 bases left in between. Germline CDR1 is SGHRS and CDR2 is YFSETQ. CDR3 size: 15 residues. CDR3 nucleotide sequence: TGCGCCAGCAGCTTGCCGACAGGTGAAAATGAAAAACTGTTTTTT. Amino acid sequence: CASSLPTGENEKLFF.

A few counts support this clone. The gene calls are TRBV4-3 and TRBJ1-2, with no clear D. The V gene lost 0 bases and the J gene lost 1 base, with 6 bases spanning the gap. The CDR3 is made up of 14 amino acids. Germline V lookup: CDR1 LGHNA, CDR2 YSLEER. The CDR3 sequence: CASSQESFNYGYTF. CDR3 DNA: TGCGCCAGCAGCCAAGAGAGCTTTAACTATGGCTACACCTTC.

The chain employs TRBV11-3 and TRBJ1-1, with D perhaps TRBD1 (5 bases). The V gene's germline CDR1 is SGHNT and CDR2 YENEEA. V was trimmed by 0 bases and J by 5 bases, leaving 13 bases between them. The CDR3 length is 15 residues. The CDR3 nucleotides are TGTGCCAGCAGCTTAGATTCGGGGGGTGGAACTGAAGCTTTCTTT. Protein: CASSLDSGGGTEAFF.

This clone has just a few counts. The CDR3 loop is CASRTQGALDYGYTF. In DNA, the CDR3 is TGTGCCAGCAGGACACAGGGAGCTTTAGACTATGGCTACACCTTC. The chain combines TRBV2 with TRBJ1-2; a weak D match, TRBD1 (6 bases). CDR1 and CDR2 from the germline V gene are SNHLY and FYNNEI. Trimming removed 6 bases at V and 3 bases at J, with 17 bases between. The CDR3 runs to 15 residues.

The rearrangement links TRBV7-9 to TRBJ2-5; 9 nucleotides align to TRBD2. The CDR3 consists of 17 residues. Unmatched junction bases numbered 8, after V lost 2 bases and J lost 1 base. Germline V gene lookup returns CDR1 SEHNR and CDR2 FQNEAQ (reference sequence). The DNA for the CDR3 is TGTGCCAGCAGCTTAAGGCTAGCGGGGACGCTCCAAGAGACCCAGTACTTC. Protein sequence: CASSLRLAGTLQETQYF.

The chain uses TRBV5-6 and TRBJ2-7, with 8 nucleotides matching TRBD2. This CDR3 is 14 amino acids long. The V gene end was trimmed by 3 bases and the J gene end by 7 bases; junction bases not matched to a gene: 9. Looked up from germline, CDR1 is SGHDT and CDR2 is YYEEEE. Here the CDR3 DNA reads TGTGCCAGCAGCTCCGGGGGGGGCTTGGGGGAGCAGTACTTC. The encoded protein is CASSSGGGLGEQYF.

This chain connects TRBV30 to TRBJ1-5; possibly TRBD1 for D (6 bases). The germline gives CDR1 GTSNPN, CDR2 SVGIG (reference sequence). V lost 2 bases and J 2 bases, leaving 13 bases between the germline ends. This CDR3 is built from 15 residues. The CDR3 spells CAWSSGTPGNQPQHF. DNA of the CDR3: TGTGCCTGGAGTTCCGGGACACCGGGCAATCAGCCCCAGCATTTT.

The V and J genes are TRBV29-1 and TRBJ2-7; D is perhaps TRBD1 (5 bases). Germline CDR1 SQVTM, CDR2 ANQGSEA. The CDR3 consists of 10 residues. Trimming shortened V by 7 bases and J by 5 bases, and 9 bases separated the two germline ends. CDR3 nucleotides: TGCAGCGCCGCAGGGAACGAGCAGTACTTC. Amino acids: CSAAGNEQYF.

This clone has just one count. The chain combines TRBV11-2 with TRBJ2-7; 8 bases map to TRBD1. Germline V lookup: CDR1 SGHAT, CDR2 FQNNGV. J lost 6 bases, V lost 5 bases, and 9 bases had no gene match. The CDR3 is 14 residues long. The CDR3 loop reads CASSTYRGIVEQYF. The CDR3 nucleotides read TGTGCCAGCAGCACCTACAGGGGGATAGTCGAGCAGTACTTC.

Regarding this clone: This same CDR3 is encoded by further DNA sequences in the sample. This chain joins TRBV7-9 and TRBJ2-5; no firm D call. CDR1 and CDR2 (germline): SEHNR, FQNEAQ (reference sequence). Deletions cut 2 bases from V and 2 bases from J, with 3 bases between. The CDR3 sequence is 12 residues long. The CDR3 is CASSLPQETQYF. CDR3 nucleotide sequence: TGTGCCAGCAGCTTACCACAAGAGACCCAGTACTTC.

This sequence joins TRBV5-6 and TRBJ2-7; 16 bases align to TRBD2. Germline V lookup: CDR1 SGHDT, CDR2 YYEEEE. The CDR3 loop spans 15 amino acids. J lost 4 bases, V lost 3 bases, and 1 base had no gene match. CDR3 residues: CASSWGLAGGYEQYF. CDR3 in DNA: TGTGCCAGCAGCTGGGGACTAGCGGGGGGGTACGAGCAGTACTTC.

This clone was found a few times. V gene TRBV7-2 combines with J gene TRBJ1-4, with 7 bases lining up with TRBD1. J gave up 4 bases and V 0 bases, and 5 bases lay outside the gene matches. The CDR3 runs 16 residues. Germline values: CDR1 SGHTA, CDR2 FQGNSA. The CDR3 is CASSLAPGTVNEKLFF. The CDR3 DNA sequence: TGTGCCAGCAGCTTAGCGCCCGGGACAGTTAATGAAAAACTGTTTTTT.

The V and J genes are TRBV6-4 and TRBJ1-1; D is unclear. Trimming left V 3 bases short and J 1 base short, with 12 bases between. Germline V gene data show CDR1 as MRHNA and CDR2 as SNTAGT. The length of the CDR3 is 15 residues. The CDR3 protein is CASSEIFGRNTEAFF. The CDR3 DNA follows: TGTGCCAGCAGTGAGATCTTCGGGAGGAACACTGAAGCTTTCTTT.

In this sample, this clone turned up a few times. The rearrangement uses TRBV6-6 and TRBJ1-1; D is ambiguous. Germline V gene data show CDR1 as MNHNY and CDR2 as SVGAGI (reference sequence). The CDR3 spans 11 residues. V was trimmed by 7 bases and J by 8 bases, leaving 11 bases between them. The CDR3 sequence: CASNDLAEAFF. The CDR3 region has the DNA TGTGCCAGCAATGACTTAGCCGAAGCTTTCTTT.

This clone came up a few times. The chain has TRBV2 and TRBJ2-7, with D uncertain. Per the germline V gene, CDR1 is SNHLY and CDR2 is FYNNEI. This CDR3 has 12 amino acids. Trimming removed 6 bases at V and 2 bases at J, with 8 bases between. CDR3: CASSASAYEQYF. The DNA of the CDR3 is TGTGCCAGCAGCGCCAGTGCCTACGAGCAGTACTTC.

The CDR3 nucleotides read TGTGCCAGCAGTTTGTCAGGGGTTGAGACCCAGTACTTC. Translated, it gives CASSLSGVETQYF. V and J are TRBV6-6 and TRBJ2-5; D is perhaps TRBD1 (6 bases). Trimming shortened V by 4 bases and J by 5 bases, and 11 bases separated the two germline ends. Per the germline V gene, CDR1 is MNHNY and CDR2 is SVGAGI (reference sequence). The CDR3 totals 13 residues.

The chain links TRBV9 to TRBJ1-1; D not resolved. The CDR3 spans 14 residues. The V end lost 4 bases, the J end lost 11 bases, and 21 bases lay between the germline ends. Germline CDR1 and CDR2: SGDLS and YYNGEE. Written as DNA, the CDR3 is TGTGCCAGCAGCCACCCTTCGGGTCCGAGATTCGCTTTCTTT. Translated, it gives CASSHPSGPRFAFF.

The chain employs TRBV5-1 and TRBJ2-5; 7 nucleotides agree with TRBD2. The ends lost 0 bases at V and 4 bases at J; junction bases unmatched: 9. This CDR3 has 16 amino acids. CDR1 is SGHRS, CDR2 YFSETQ, per germline. CDR3 sequence (DNA): TGCGCCAGCAGCTTGGGGTCTAGCGGCCGAGGAGAGACCCAGTACTTC. The encoded protein is CASSLGSSGRGETQYF.

The V call is TRBV4-2, the J call TRBJ2-2, with 10 nucleotides matching TRBD1. The CDR3 totals 16 residues. Trimming at V came to 4 bases and at J to 3 bases, leaving 5 bases not matched to a gene. Germline V gene lookup returns CDR1 LGHNA and CDR2 YNFKEQ. This CDR3 reads CASSRQGAKDTGELFF. In DNA form, the CDR3 reads TGTGCCAGCAGCCGACAGGGGGCAAAGGACACCGGGGAGCTGTTTTTT.

This chain connects TRBV7-3 to TRBJ2-4; possibly TRBD2 for D (6 bases). Germline CDR1 SGHTA, CDR2 FQGTGA. The CDR3 has 15 residues. Trimming stripped 2 bases from V and 1 base from J, with 9 bases between. The CDR3: CASSLGGSAKNIQYF. CDR3 bases: TGTGCCAGCAGCTTAGGGGGGTCGGCCAAAAACATTCAGTACTTC.

The chain couples TRBV11-2 to TRBJ1-2; possibly TRBD1 for D (5 bases). The germline V gene has CDR1 SGHAT and CDR2 FQNNGV. This CDR3 comprises 15 residues. V was cut by 2 bases and J by 1 base, with 11 bases left in between. The CDR3 here is CASSLTGEVNYGYTF. As DNA, the CDR3 is TGTGCCAGCAGCTTAACAGGCGAAGTTAACTATGGCTACACCTTC.

The chain joins TRBV10-3 to TRBJ2-7; 8 bases match TRBD1. The germline V gene has CDR1 ENHRY and CDR2 SYGVKD. CDR3 length equals 15 residues. V lost 0 bases to trimming and J lost 6 bases; unmatched junction nucleotides: 7. The CDR3 here is CAISESWTGYAEQYF. The DNA for the CDR3 is TGTGCCATCAGTGAGTCTTGGACAGGGTACGCCGAGCAGTACTTC.

This clone showed up just once. The rearrangement joins TRBV6-6 to TRBJ2-5; unclear D gene. The CDR3 contains 12 residues. The V gene's germline CDR1 is MNHNY and CDR2 SVGAGI (reference sequence). V was cut by 7 bases and J by 3 bases, with 9 bases left in between. Here the CDR3 reads CASTEWKETQYF. The CDR3 DNA follows: TGTGCCAGCACGGAGTGGAAAGAGACCCAGTACTTC.

This clone has a handful of counts. The chain uses TRBV2 and TRBJ2-5; 8 positions match TRBD2. This CDR3 has 12 amino acids. The junction had 4 bases not matched to a gene; V was cut back by 9 bases and J by 4 bases. Per the germline V gene, CDR1 is SNHLY and CDR2 is FYNNEI. The CDR3, as DNA: TGTGCCAGTGCCGGGGGGGGAGAGACCCAGTACTTC. Its protein is CASAGGGETQYF.

V and J are TRBV10-3 and TRBJ2-1, with D uncertain. The CDR3 loop spans 11 amino acids. Between the trimmed V and J ends, which lost 10 bases and 7 bases, there was a span of 11 bases. Germline V gives CDR1 ENHRY, CDR2 SYGVKD. As DNA, the CDR3 is TGTGCCACCCGGCGGCCTAATGAGCAGTTCTTC. Translation: CATRRPNEQFF.

The chain couples TRBV6-4 to TRBJ2-3, with 7 bases fitting TRBD1. The trim removed 0 bases at V and 5 bases at J, leaving 8 bases unmatched. The germline CDR1 and CDR2 sequences are MRHNA and SNTAGT. The CDR3 totals 16 residues. In DNA form, the CDR3 reads TGTGCCAGCAGTGACTCAAAGACAGGGACCATAGATACGCAGTATTTT. This translates into CASSDSKTGTIDTQYF.

The V gene is TRBV5-6, the J gene TRBJ1-5; D gene uncertain. V shed 0 bases and J shed 4 bases, with 2 bases lying between them. This CDR3 has 12 residues. CDR1 and CDR2 from the germline V gene are SGHDT and YYEEEE. CDR3 amino acids: CASSLVNQPQHF. The DNA for the CDR3 is TGTGCCAGCAGCTTGGTAAATCAGCCCCAGCATTTT.

This chain connects TRBV7-2 to TRBJ1-2; 8 nucleotides line up with TRBD1. CDR1 and CDR2 from the germline V gene are SGHTA and FQGNSA. This CDR3 has 19 amino acids. V trimming: 1 base; J trimming: 6 bases; junction bases outside the gene matches: 19. DNA for the CDR3: TGTGCCAGCAGCTTAGTGGGGGGGGCAGGGGGCGCGAGTGGTAATGGCTACACCTTC. It yields the protein CASSLVGGAGGASGNGYTF. The full variable domain, with the rest looked up from reference TRBV7-2 and TRBJ1-2, is GAGVSQSPSNKVTEKGKDVELRCDPISGHTALYWYRQSLGQGLEFLIYFQGNSAPDKSGLPSDRFSAERTGGSVSTLTIQRTQQEDSAVYLCASSLVGGAGGASGNGYTFGSGTRLTVV.

The gene calls are TRBV27 and TRBJ2-1; 9 bases are shared with TRBD2. The CDR3 sequence is 14 residues long. Germline values: CDR1 MNHEY, CDR2 SMNVEV (reference sequence). V gave up 8 bases and J gave up 7 bases; unmatched junction bases: 9. The CDR3: CASRSGGSENEQFF. The CDR3 nucleotides are TGTGCCAGCCGCAGCGGGGGGTCGGAGAATGAGCAGTTCTTC.